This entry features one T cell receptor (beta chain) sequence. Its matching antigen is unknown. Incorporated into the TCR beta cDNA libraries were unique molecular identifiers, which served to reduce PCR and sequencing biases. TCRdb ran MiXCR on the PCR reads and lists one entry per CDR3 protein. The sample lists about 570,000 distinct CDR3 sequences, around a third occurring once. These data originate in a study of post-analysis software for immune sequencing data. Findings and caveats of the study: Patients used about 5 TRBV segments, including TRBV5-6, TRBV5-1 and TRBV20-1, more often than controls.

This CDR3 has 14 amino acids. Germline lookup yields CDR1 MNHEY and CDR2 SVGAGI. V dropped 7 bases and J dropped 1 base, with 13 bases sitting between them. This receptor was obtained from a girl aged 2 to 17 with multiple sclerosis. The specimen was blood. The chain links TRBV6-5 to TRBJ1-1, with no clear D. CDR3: CASTSPRPNTEAFF. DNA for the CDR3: TGTGCCAGCACCTCGCCCCGTCCGAACACTGAAGCTTTCTTT.